This entry features one TCR beta chain sequence. Its matching antigen is unknown. CDR3 length equals 12 residues. V dropped 6 bases and J dropped 6; count of bases not matched to a gene: 4. Germline CDR1 reads SNHLY; CDR2 reads FYNNEI. Measured with immunoSEQ multiplex PCR; TCRdb has only the in-frame clones, and not every one. The sample includes approximately 30,000 clones, 83% of them seen just once. The data were obtained in a study of vaccination effects on CD4 cells after COVID-19. Study in general: Sampling occurred a median 72 days post second dose, range 14 to 241.

Study-level points and caveats: Early post-infection timepoints were absent, and convalescent patients were few.

Antigen-specific CD4+ T cells were first expanded with viral peptide pools by the ViraFEST assay and only then sequenced. Cultured cells yielded isolated CD4+ T cells after roughly 11 days. Two-dose BNT162b2 or mRNA-1273 vaccination was given to participants. Half-medium replacement with IL-2 medium occurred on days 3 and 7. The sequencing here drew on CD4+ T cells from PBMCs cultured with HCoV-NL63 spike peptides, taken after COVID-19 vaccination. The receptor was isolated from a human donor who received a COVID-19 vaccine. Some clones in this sample may be carry-over from other donors' samples. The gene calls are TRBV2 and TRBJ2-7; 8 positions match TRBD1. CDR3 in amino acids: CASRQGAGEQYV. The CDR3 DNA is TGTGCCAGCAGGCAGGGGGCTGGCGAGCAGTACGTC.